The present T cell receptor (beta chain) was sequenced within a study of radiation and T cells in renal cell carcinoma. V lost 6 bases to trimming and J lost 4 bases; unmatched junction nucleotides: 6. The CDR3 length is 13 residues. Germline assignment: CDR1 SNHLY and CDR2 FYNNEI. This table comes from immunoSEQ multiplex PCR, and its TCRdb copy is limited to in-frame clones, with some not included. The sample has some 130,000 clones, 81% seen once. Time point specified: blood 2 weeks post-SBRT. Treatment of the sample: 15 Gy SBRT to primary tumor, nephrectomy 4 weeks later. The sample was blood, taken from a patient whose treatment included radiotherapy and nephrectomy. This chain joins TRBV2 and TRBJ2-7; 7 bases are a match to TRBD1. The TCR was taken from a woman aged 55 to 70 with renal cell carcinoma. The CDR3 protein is CASRDGTVYEQYF. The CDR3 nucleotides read TGTGCCAGCAGGGACGGGACAGTGTACGAGCAGTACTTC.